Shown below are 21 T cell receptor beta chains from a single sample sequenced in a study of cytomegalovirus exposure and HLA in healthy donors. The repertoire was sequenced with immunoSEQ multiplex PCR; TCRdb's copy has only in-frame clones and lacks some. This sample has approximately 150,000 clones; roughly nine tenths occur once, and the top ten carry 2.5% to 4%. The sample was PBMCs. The source is a woman younger than 30 in good health and CMV-seropositive.

This clone appeared a single time. The chain has TRBV9 and TRBJ2-3, with TRBD2 matching over 7 bases. The CDR3 is made up of 13 amino acids. J lost 6 bases, V lost 2 bases, and 3 bases had no gene match. Germline V gene lookup returns CDR1 SGDLS and CDR2 YYNGEE. The CDR3 is CASSVQAGDTQYF. Here the CDR3 DNA reads TGTGCCAGCAGCGTTCAAGCGGGGGATACGCAGTATTTT.

The V call is TRBV7-2, the J call TRBJ2-3, with 13 bases fitting TRBD2. V was pared by 5 bases and J by 2 bases, with 13 bases of the junction left unmatched. CDR1 is SGHTA, CDR2 FQGNSA, per germline. The CDR3 is made up of 19 amino acids. CDR3 loop: CASSALIGTSGTTTDTQYF. CDR3 nucleotide sequence: TGTGCCAGCAGCGCCTTGATTGGGACTAGCGGGACTACCACAGATACGCAGTATTTT.

This chain links TRBV30 with TRBJ2-1; 12 positions agree with TRBD2. After removal of 4 bases from V and 5 bases from J, the junction contained 0 bases not matched to a gene. The CDR3 loop spans 13 amino acids. From germline, CDR1 is GTSNPN and CDR2 SVGIG (reference sequence). The CDR3 sequence: CAWTSGRDNEQFF. For the CDR3, the DNA is TGTGCCTGGACTAGCGGGAGGGACAATGAGCAGTTCTTC.

The chain combines TRBV5-1 with TRBJ2-3; 7 nucleotides align to TRBD2. CDR3 length equals 13 residues. Germline trimming cut 9 bases from V and 5 bases from J; bases unmatched to any gene: 9. CDR1 is SGHRS and CDR2 is YFSETQ in the germline V gene. CDR3 residues: CATRGTTGDTQYF. The CDR3 nucleotides read TGCGCCACCCGAGGGACTACTGGAGATACGCAGTATTTT.

This clone was detected only a few times. The chain carries TRBV2 and TRBJ2-6; D unclear. Germline values: CDR1 SNHLY, CDR2 FYNNEI. The V and J ends lost 4 bases and 0 bases respectively, with 7 bases between them. The CDR3 is 15 amino acids. The CDR3 DNA is TGTGCCAGCAGTGGACAAAGCTCTGGGGCCAACGTCCTGACTTTC. Its translation is CASSGQSSGANVLTF.

This chain connects TRBV10-2 to TRBJ2-1; the D gene is possibly TRBD1 (6 bases). From germline, CDR1 is WSHSY and CDR2 SAAADI. The length of the CDR3 is 17 residues. V was shortened by 5 bases and J by 5 bases, with 22 bases between the two germline ends. The CDR3 sequence is CASSHYLQGRRNNEQFF. The CDR3 coding sequence is TGCGCCAGCAGTCACTACCTACAGGGACGTAGAAACAATGAGCAGTTCTTC.

The chain combines TRBV15 with TRBJ2-3; D perhaps matches TRBD2 (6 bases). Trimming pared 0 bases from V and 5 bases from J, leaving 15 bases between. CDR1 is LNHNV and CDR2 is YYDKDF in the germline V gene (reference sequence). CDR3 length: 16 amino acids. CDR3 nucleotides: TGTGCCACCAGCAGAGATCTCAGACGGGGGATAGATACGCAGTATTTT. Translated: CATSRDLRRGIDTQYF.

The chain uses TRBV19 and TRBJ1-4; 9 bases map to TRBD1. This CDR3 spans 15 amino acids. Germline loops: CDR1 LNHDA, CDR2 SQIVND (reference sequence). With 5 bases clipped from V and 7 bases from J, the junction kept 8 bases outside the gene matches. CDR3 protein: CASSPQGAKSEKLFF. CDR3 bases: TGTGCCAGTAGTCCACAGGGGGCCAAAAGTGAAAAACTGTTTTTT.

The rearrangement links TRBV4-1 to TRBJ2-1; TRBD2 aligns across 8 bases. The V segment lost 0 bases and the J segment 6 bases; nucleotides outside the gene matches: 10. CDR3 size: 17 residues. Looked up from germline, CDR1 is MGHRA and CDR2 is YSYEKL. CDR3 coding DNA: TGCGCCAGCAGCCAAGATAGGGAGCGGGAGATAGGCAATGAGCAGTTCTTC. Translation: CASSQDREREIGNEQFF.

This clone occurred a few times. The chain joins TRBV30 to TRBJ1-1; 7 nucleotides align to TRBD1. From germline, CDR1 is GTSNPN and CDR2 SVGIG (reference sequence). CDR3 length equals 13 residues. V lost 0 bases, J lost 8 bases, and 6 bases stayed unmatched. Here the CDR3 DNA reads TGTGCCTGGAGTGTATTAGGGGGCTCGGAAGCTTTCTTT. Translation gives CAWSVLGGSEAFF.

CDR3: CAISESGDSTYGYTF. DNA of the CDR3: TGTGCCATCAGTGAGTCTGGGGACAGCACCTATGGCTACACCTTC. This sequence joins TRBV10-3 and TRBJ1-2, with 7 bases fitting TRBD1. Losses at the gene ends were 0 bases for V and 4 bases for J; bases not matched to a gene: 5. The germline gives CDR1 ENHRY, CDR2 SYGVKD. The CDR3 sequence is 15 residues long.

The chain uses TRBV4-2 and TRBJ2-5; 9 nucleotides line up with TRBD1. CDR3 length equals 17 residues. Per the germline V gene, CDR1 is LGHNA and CDR2 is YNFKEQ. The V gene end was trimmed by 2 bases and the J gene end by 5 bases; junction bases not matched to a gene: 12. CDR3 bases: TGTGCCAGCAGCCAACGACCGGGACAGGGAAATGGGGAGACCCAGTACTTC. Encoded protein: CASSQRPGQGNGETQYF.

The chain couples TRBV30 to TRBJ2-6, with D possibly being TRBD2 (6 bases). Trimming pared 1 base from V and 2 bases from J, leaving 12 bases between. Germline V lookup: CDR1 GTSNPN, CDR2 SVGIG (reference sequence). CDR3 length: 16 residues. The chain's CDR3 is CAWSGFQRAGANVLTF. The DNA of the CDR3 is TGTGCCTGGAGTGGTTTCCAGCGGGCTGGGGCCAACGTCCTGACTTTC.

CDR3 residues: CATSPWPRNEQYF. CDR3 nucleotide sequence: TGTGCCACCAGCCCGTGGCCCAGGAACGAGCAGTACTTC. The V gene is TRBV15, the J gene TRBJ2-7; D is uncertain. The CDR3 totals 13 residues. Between the trimmed V and J ends, which lost 5 bases and 5 bases, there was a span of 13 bases. Germline assignment: CDR1 LNHNV and CDR2 YYDKDF (reference sequence).

The rearrangement joins TRBV27 to TRBJ2-4; 10 bases are a match to TRBD2. The length of the CDR3 is 15 residues. V gave up 2 bases and J gave up 5 bases; unmatched junction bases: 3. CDR1 MNHEY and CDR2 SMNVEV come from the germline V gene (reference sequence). The CDR3 loop reads CASSLALAGENIQYF. CDR3 bases: TGTGCCAGCAGTTTAGCCCTAGCGGGGGAAAACATTCAGTACTTC.

The chain links TRBV11-3 to TRBJ2-7, with 7 bases matching TRBD2. This CDR3 region has 15 residues. The V gene's germline CDR1 is SGHNT and CDR2 YENEEA. V shed 1 base and J 2 bases; nucleotides not matched to a gene: 5. CDR3 nucleotides: TGTGCCAGCAGCTTAGTCGGGGGGAGTACCTACGAGCAGTACTTC. Protein: CASSLVGGSTYEQYF.

This clone showed up just once. This clone may be a read error of a much larger clone one base away. V usage is TRBV6-5 and J usage is TRBJ2-6; D is perhaps TRBD1 (6 bases). The CDR3 has 15 residues. Trimming left V 6 bases short and J 2 bases short, with 11 bases between. CDR1 and CDR2 from the germline V gene are MNHEY and SVGAGI. The CDR3 region has the DNA TGTGCCAGCAGCCGTACAGGGCCTGGGGCCAACGTCCTGACTTTC. Translated, it gives CASSRTGPGANVLTF.

CDR3 sequence (DNA): TGTGCCAGCAGCCCTTTTCGAGGAGCCGGAGATACGCAGTATTTT. As protein: CASSPFRGAGDTQYF. The chain has TRBV5-6 and TRBJ2-3, with D uncertain. The CDR3 consists of 15 residues. Germline V gene data show CDR1 as SGHDT and CDR2 as YYEEEE. The V and J ends lost 4 bases and 5 bases respectively, with 17 bases between them.

Only a few counts were recorded for this clone. The V call is TRBV11-3, the J call TRBJ2-7, with TRBD2 as a possible D gene (6 bases). Per the germline V gene, CDR1 is SGHNT and CDR2 is YENEEA. Trimming pared 5 bases from V and 2 bases from J, leaving 13 bases between. This CDR3 is 14 amino acids long. The CDR3 here is CASSPAGSAYEQYF. CDR3 nucleotides: TGTGCCAGCAGCCCGGCGGGGAGCGCCTACGAGCAGTACTTC. The whole variable domain, filled in from reference TRBV11-3 and TRBJ2-7, reads EAGVVQSPRYKIIEKKQPVAFWCNPISGHNTLYWYLQNLGQGPELLIRYENEEAVDDSQLPKDRFSAERLKGVDSTLKIQPAELGDSAVYLCASSPAGSAYEQYFGPGTRLTVT.

The chain couples TRBV27 to TRBJ1-5; 7 nucleotides match TRBD1. The V segment lost 4 bases and the J segment 3 bases; nucleotides outside the gene matches: 9. Germline V CDR1 and CDR2: MNHEY, SMNVEV (reference sequence). The CDR3 runs 16 residues. CDR3 loop: CASSYRGLLDNQPQHF. The CDR3 DNA sequence: TGTGCCAGCAGTTACAGGGGACTTCTTGACAATCAGCCCCAGCATTTT.

J is TRBJ1-1 and V is TRBV5-1, with TRBD1 identical over 9 bases. Trimming took 0 bases from V and 4 from J; bases not matched to a gene: 13. This CDR3 contains 18 residues. Looked up from germline, CDR1 is SGHRS and CDR2 is YFSETQ. CDR3 loop: CASSLEPYRGRLSTEAFF. The CDR3 DNA reads as TGCGCCAGCAGCTTGGAGCCGTACAGGGGGCGTCTGAGCACTGAAGCTTTCTTT. The complete variable domain, with remaining parts taken from reference TRBV5-1 and TRBJ1-1, reads KAGVTQTPRYLIKTRGQQVTLSCSPISGHRSVSWYQQTPGQGLQFLFEYFSETQRNKGNFPGRFSGRQFSNSRSEMNVSTLELGDSALYLCASSLEPYRGRLSTEAFFGQGTRLTVV.